The present TCR beta chain was sequenced within a study of T cell repertoires in cytomegalovirus infection. This CDR3 contains 15 residues. Per the germline V gene, CDR1 is DFQATT and CDR2 is SNEGSKA (reference sequence). The J segment lost 8 bases and the V segment lost 5 bases, leaving 11 bases of the junction unmatched. MiXCR, applied by TCRdb to the reads, yields one record per CDR3 protein. The sample has approximately 490,000 distinct CDR3 sequences; 11% are singletons. The chain joins TRBV20-1 to TRBJ2-1, with 11 bases fitting TRBD2. This receptor was obtained from a human donor in good health (CMV status not recorded). Some clones in this sample may be carry-over from other donors' samples. The sample consisted of PBMCs. In DNA form, the CDR3 reads TGCAGTGCTCATTTAGCGGGAGGGGAATCCGATGAGCAGTTCTTC. This translates into CSAHLAGGESDEQFF.